This paragraph covers one T cell receptor (beta chain) sequence. Germline loops: CDR1 LGHNA, CDR2 YNFKEQ. The CDR3 runs 15 residues. V lost 0 bases and J 5 bases, leaving 13 bases between the germline ends. In the source study's methods: Amplification from reference gene primers served as the basis for estimated nucleated cell counts. The repertoire was sequenced with immunoSEQ multiplex PCR; TCRdb's copy has only in-frame clones and lacks some. V and J calls plus clone size are reproduced from that table; the DNA served to infer D and trimming. This sample has some 150,000 clones, with 75% to 85% found just once. This entry belongs to a study of blood T cell repertoires in COVID-19. The wider study: Italy, Spain and the United States were the sources of the convalescent and acute COVID-19 samples. Nucleic acid was either cDNA or gDNA, and it came from T cells, B-cell-depleted T cells, or PBMCs.

Material for sequencing was peripheral blood. This chain joins TRBV4-2 and TRBJ1-1; D call uncertain. This clonotype originated in a man aged 55 to 70 with acute or convalescent COVID-19. CDR3 residues: CASSQDVGGHTEAFF. The CDR3 DNA follows: TGTGCCAGCAGCCAAGACGTTGGAGGGCATACTGAAGCTTTCTTT.